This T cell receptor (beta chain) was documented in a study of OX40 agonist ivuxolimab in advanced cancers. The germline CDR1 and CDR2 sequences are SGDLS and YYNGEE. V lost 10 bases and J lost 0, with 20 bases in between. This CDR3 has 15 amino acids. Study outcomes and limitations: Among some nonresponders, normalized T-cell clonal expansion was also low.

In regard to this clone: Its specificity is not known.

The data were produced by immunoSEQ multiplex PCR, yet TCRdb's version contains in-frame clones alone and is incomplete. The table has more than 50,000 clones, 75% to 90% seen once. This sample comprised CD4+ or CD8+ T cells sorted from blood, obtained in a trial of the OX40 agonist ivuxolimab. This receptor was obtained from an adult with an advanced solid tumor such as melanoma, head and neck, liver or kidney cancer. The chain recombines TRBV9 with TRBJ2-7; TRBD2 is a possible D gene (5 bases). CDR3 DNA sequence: TGTGCCTCCTCACTAGAGTGGGCTCCCTCCTACGAGCAGTACTTC. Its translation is CASSLEWAPSYEQYF.